Shown below are 20 T cell receptor beta chains from a single sample sequenced in a study of blood T cell repertoires in COVID-19 (dated by TCRdb to between 2020 and 2021). Library creation used the immunoSEQ multiplex PCR assay. TCRdb re-hosts the immuneACCESS table, in-frame sequences only. Its copies lack some clones; in the studies checked, an unresolved V gene accounts for under half of them, and the cause for the rest is not known. The sample table holds some 170,000 clones, of which about four fifths were seen once. Approximately 10% of the sample is taken by the ten largest. The sample consisted of peripheral blood. All receptors derive from a man between 60 and 75 years old with active or convalescent COVID-19.

V is TRBV4-1 and J is TRBJ1-5, with a tentative D call TRBD1 (6 bases). The V gene lost 5 bases and the J gene lost 0 bases, with 11 bases spanning the gap. CDR1 and CDR2 from the germline V gene are MGHRA and YSYEKL. This CDR3 region has 15 residues. CDR3 amino acids: CASSAGTLSNQPQHF. Written as DNA, the CDR3 is TGCGCCAGCAGCGCTGGGACACTTAGCAATCAGCCCCAGCATTTT.

CDR3 DNA sequence: TGTGCCAGTAGTATTGCGCAGGGGGCTAACTATGGCTACACCTTC. Its translation is CASSIAQGANYGYTF. This sequence joins TRBV19 and TRBJ1-2; 7 bases line up with TRBD1. CDR1 is LNHDA, CDR2 SQIVND, per germline (reference sequence). This CDR3 is built from 15 residues. J was trimmed by 0 bases and V by 3 bases; bases with no gene match: 4.

The chain links TRBV5-1 to TRBJ2-2, with a tentative D call TRBD2 (6 bases). CDR3 length: 15 residues. From germline, CDR1 is SGHRS and CDR2 YFSETQ. V lost 4 bases and J 7 bases, leaving 17 bases between the germline ends. The CDR3 is CASSERTTSGGELFF. CDR3 DNA sequence: TGCGCCAGCAGCGAGAGGACTACCTCGGGCGGGGAGCTGTTTTTT.

The rearrangement joins TRBV24-1 to TRBJ2-2; D is possibly TRBD1 (6 bases). CDR1 and CDR2 from the germline V gene are KGHDR and SFDVKD. Trimming took off 3 bases at V and 7 bases at J, with 8 bases between the two ends. This CDR3 is built from 13 residues. CDR3 loop: CATSDLRGGELFF. DNA of the CDR3: TGTGCCACCAGTGATCTCAGGGGCGGGGAGCTGTTTTTT.

This clone was seen just once. The genes are TRBV7-2 and TRBJ1-3; TRBD1 aligns across 7 bases. The CDR3 length is 18 residues. The junction had 13 bases not matched to a gene; V was cut back by 5 bases and J by 0 bases. Germline CDR1 SGHTA, CDR2 FQGNSA. DNA of the CDR3: TGTGCCAGCAGCCAGGCGGTCGTGACAGGGTCCTCTGGAAACACCATATATTTT. Residues: CASSQAVVTGSSGNTIYF.

The V and J genes are TRBV21-1 and TRBJ1-1. TRBV21-1 is classified as a pseudogene. The CDR3 covers 12 residues. The CDR3 loop reads CASRRVNTEAFF. In DNA, the CDR3 is TGTGCCAGCAGGCGGGTGAACACTGAAGCTTTCTTT.

The genes are TRBV5-1 and TRBJ2-3; maybe TRBD1 (6 bases). Germline lookup yields CDR1 SGHRS and CDR2 YFSETQ. V dropped 4 bases and J dropped 6 bases, with 21 bases sitting between them. The CDR3 has 16 amino acids. The CDR3 bases are TGCGCCAGCAGCACAGGACAGACCTCGGAGGTGGATACGCAGTATTTT. Its protein is CASSTGQTSEVDTQYF.

The J gene is TRBJ1-2, the V gene TRBV3-1 (or the pseudogene TRBV3-2); 9 bases agree with TRBD1. The ends lost 1 base at V and 8 bases at J; junction bases unmatched: 8. The CDR3 consists of 15 residues. In germline, CDR1 is LGHDT, CDR2 YNNKEL (reference sequence). The CDR3 spells CASSQVTGGREGYTF. The CDR3, as DNA: TGTGCCAGCAGCCAAGTCACAGGGGGCCGGGAAGGCTACACCTTC.

This chain connects TRBV5-6 to TRBJ2-7; D gene unclear. The V and J ends lost 3 bases and 5 bases respectively, with 12 bases between them. Germline CDR1 reads SGHDT; CDR2 reads YYEEEE. The CDR3 runs to 13 residues. The CDR3 nucleotides are TGTGCCAGCAGCTCGCCCTCCTGGCACGAGCAGTACTTC. This translates into CASSSPSWHEQYF.

V is TRBV27 and J is TRBJ1-5; 7 bases map to TRBD1. Trimming cost V 6 bases and J 4 bases; bases outside gene matches: 0. Germline V gene lookup returns CDR1 MNHEY and CDR2 SMNVEV (reference sequence). This CDR3 region has 12 residues. CDR3 nucleotide sequence: TGTGCCAGCAGGACAGGGAATCAGCCCCAGCATTTT. It codes for CASRTGNQPQHF.

This chain uses TRBV5-4 with TRBJ2-2, with D possibly being TRBD1 (6 bases). This CDR3 is 15 amino acids long. The V end lost 2 bases, the J end lost 1 base, and 9 bases lay between the germline ends. Germline V gene sequence: CDR1 SGHNT, CDR2 YYREEE (reference sequence). This CDR3 reads CASSLLQGNTGELFF. The CDR3 bases are TGTGCCAGCAGCTTACTACAGGGGAACACCGGGGAGCTGTTTTTT.

The chain employs TRBV29-1 and TRBJ1-1; 7 positions match TRBD1. Germline V gene sequence: CDR1 SQVTM, CDR2 ANQGSEA. V shed 7 bases, J shed 5 bases, and the junction held 7 bases outside the gene matches. This CDR3 region has 12 residues. In DNA, the CDR3 is TGCAGCGCGAGACAGGGTGGGACTGAAGCTTTCTTT. Protein product: CSARQGGTEAFF.

The chain is built from TRBV2 and TRBJ2-5; 11 bases map to TRBD1. The CDR3 covers 15 residues. J lost 3 bases, V lost 4 bases, and 4 bases had no gene match. Per the germline V gene, CDR1 is SNHLY and CDR2 is FYNNEI. The CDR3 spells CASSGDRGLKETQYF. CDR3 in DNA: TGTGCCAGCAGTGGGGACAGGGGGTTAAAAGAGACCCAGTACTTC.

The chain carries TRBV19 and TRBJ2-3; TRBD2 is a possible D gene (5 bases). The CDR3 spans 14 residues. The germline gives CDR1 LNHDA, CDR2 SQIVND (reference sequence). Trimming removed 3 bases at V and 1 base at J, with 8 bases between. CDR3 residues: CASSITGGTDTQYF. CDR3 bases: TGTGCCAGTAGTATCACCGGGGGCACAGATACGCAGTATTTT.

This clone was seen only a few times. V usage is TRBV10-3 and J usage is TRBJ1-2, with 8 bases aligning to TRBD1. V lost 10 bases and J lost 2; bases outside the gene matches: 6. CDR3 length equals 13 residues. Germline assignment: CDR1 ENHRY and CDR2 SYGVKD. The DNA for the CDR3 is TGTGCCACAGGGACAGGCAAGAACTATGGCTACACCTTC. This codes for CATGTGKNYGYTF.

CDR3 region: CSVESKNTDTQYF. CDR3 DNA sequence: TGCAGCGTTGAAAGCAAAAACACAGATACGCAGTATTTT. This sequence joins TRBV29-1 and TRBJ2-3; no definite D call. Germline V gene data show CDR1 as SQVTM and CDR2 as ANQGSEA. The ends were cut back, 2 bases at V and 2 bases at J, with 8 bases in the middle. This CDR3 comprises 13 residues.

Only a few counts were recorded for this clone. The J gene is TRBJ2-7, the V gene TRBV7-2; 9 positions match TRBD2. V lost 5 bases to trimming and J lost 3 bases; unmatched junction nucleotides: 8. CDR3 length equals 15 residues. Per the germline V gene, CDR1 is SGHTA and CDR2 is FQGNSA. The CDR3 region is CASSPPSGARYEQYF. The CDR3 DNA follows: TGTGCCAGCAGCCCACCTAGCGGGGCCCGCTACGAGCAGTACTTC.

The V gene is TRBV7-3, the J gene TRBJ2-2; TRBD2 matches 7 bases. The CDR3 is 15 residues long. V lost 0 bases and J lost 4; bases outside the gene matches: 2. Germline V gene sequence: CDR1 SGHTA, CDR2 FQGTGA. The CDR3 coding sequence is TGTGCCAGCAGCTTAACGGGACTACGCACCGGGGAGCTGTTTTTT. Translation: CASSLTGLRTGELFF.

A note on this clone: The DNA is omitted, as the CDR3 cannot be located on it reliably, and the CDR3 follows TCRdb's listing. The chain links TRBV21-1 to TRBJ1-5. TRBV21-1 is a pseudogene locus. The CDR3 sequence runs 16 residues, both termini included. The CDR3 here is CASSKGWAGGNQPQHF.

V gene TRBV13 combines with J gene TRBJ2-2, with a weak D call TRBD1 (6 bases). The V end was cut by 4 bases, the J end by 5 bases, with 11 bases between. CDR3 length: 14 amino acids. Germline V lookup: CDR1 PRHDT, CDR2 FYEKMQ (reference sequence). In DNA, the CDR3 is TGTGCCAGCAGCTACAACAGGGTAACCGGGGAGCTGTTTTTT. Its translation is CASSYNRVTGELFF.